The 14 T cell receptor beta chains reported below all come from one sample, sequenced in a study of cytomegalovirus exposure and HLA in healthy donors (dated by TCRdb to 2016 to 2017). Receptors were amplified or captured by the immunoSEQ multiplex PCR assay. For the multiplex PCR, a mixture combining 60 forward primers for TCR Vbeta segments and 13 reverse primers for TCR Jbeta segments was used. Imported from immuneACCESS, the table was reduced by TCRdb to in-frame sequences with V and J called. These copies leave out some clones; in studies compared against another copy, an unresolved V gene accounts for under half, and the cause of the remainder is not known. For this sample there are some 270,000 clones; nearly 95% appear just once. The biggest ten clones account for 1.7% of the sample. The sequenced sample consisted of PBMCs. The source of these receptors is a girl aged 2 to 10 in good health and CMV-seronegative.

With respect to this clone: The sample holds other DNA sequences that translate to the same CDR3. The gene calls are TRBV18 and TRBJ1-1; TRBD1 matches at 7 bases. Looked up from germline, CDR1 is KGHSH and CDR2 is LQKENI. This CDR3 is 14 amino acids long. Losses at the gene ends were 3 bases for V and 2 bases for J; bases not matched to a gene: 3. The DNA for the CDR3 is TGTGCCAGCTCACCCGGGACAGCTAACACTGAAGCTTTCTTT. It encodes CASSPGTANTEAFF. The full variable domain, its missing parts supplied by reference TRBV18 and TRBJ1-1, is NAGVMQNPRHLVRRRGQEARLRCSPMKGHSHVYWYRQLPEEGLKFMVYLQKENIIDESGMPKERFSAEFPKEGPSILRIQQVVRGDSAAYFCASSPGTANTEAFFGQGTRLTVV.

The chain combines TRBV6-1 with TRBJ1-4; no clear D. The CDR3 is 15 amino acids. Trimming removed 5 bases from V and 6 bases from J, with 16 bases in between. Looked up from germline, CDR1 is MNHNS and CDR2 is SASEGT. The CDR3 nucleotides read TGTGCCAGCAGTCCGCCGGGAATCACCTATGAAAAACTGTTTTTT. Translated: CASSPPGITYEKLFF.

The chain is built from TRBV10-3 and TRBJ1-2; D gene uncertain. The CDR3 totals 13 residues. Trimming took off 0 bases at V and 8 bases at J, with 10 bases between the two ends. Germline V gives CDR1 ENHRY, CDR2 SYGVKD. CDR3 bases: TGTGCCATCAGTGAGTCCCGGGGTGACGGCTACACCTTC. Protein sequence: CAISESRGDGYTF.

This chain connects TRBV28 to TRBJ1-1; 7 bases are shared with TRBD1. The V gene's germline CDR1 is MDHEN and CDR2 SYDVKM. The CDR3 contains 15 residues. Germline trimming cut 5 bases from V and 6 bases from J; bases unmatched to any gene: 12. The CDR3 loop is CASSPSGTVDAEAFF. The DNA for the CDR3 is TGTGCCAGCAGTCCCTCCGGGACAGTCGACGCTGAAGCTTTCTTT.

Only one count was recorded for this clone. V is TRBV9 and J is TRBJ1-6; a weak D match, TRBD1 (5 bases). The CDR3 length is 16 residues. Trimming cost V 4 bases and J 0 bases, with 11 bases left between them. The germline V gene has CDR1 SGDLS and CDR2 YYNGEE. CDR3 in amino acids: CASSPDRSSYNSPLHF. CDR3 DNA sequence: TGTGCCAGCAGCCCAGACAGAAGCTCCTATAATTCACCCCTCCACTTT.

The CDR3 DNA follows: TGTGCCAGCGGGGGCGGCACTGAAGCTTTCTTT. Translating gives CASGGGTEAFF. This chain joins TRBV6-5 and TRBJ1-1; TRBD1 is a possible D gene (6 bases). Germline V CDR1 and CDR2: MNHEY, SVGAGI. The ends were cut back, 8 bases at V and 4 bases at J, with 8 bases in the middle. The CDR3 length is 11 residues.

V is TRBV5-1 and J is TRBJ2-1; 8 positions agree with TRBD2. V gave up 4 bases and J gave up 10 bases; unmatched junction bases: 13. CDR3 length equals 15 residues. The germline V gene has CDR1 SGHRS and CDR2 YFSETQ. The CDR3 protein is CASSRDGGGGGEQFF. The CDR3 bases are TGCGCCAGCAGCCGCGACGGGGGGGGTGGAGGGGAGCAGTTCTTC.

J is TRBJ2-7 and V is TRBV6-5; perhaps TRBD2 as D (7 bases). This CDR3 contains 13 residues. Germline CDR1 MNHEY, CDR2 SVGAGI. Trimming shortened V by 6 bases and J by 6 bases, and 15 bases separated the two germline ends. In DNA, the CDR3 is TGTGCCAGCAGCAACCGCGGGGGCGGCGAGCAGTACTTC. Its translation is CASSNRGGGEQYF.

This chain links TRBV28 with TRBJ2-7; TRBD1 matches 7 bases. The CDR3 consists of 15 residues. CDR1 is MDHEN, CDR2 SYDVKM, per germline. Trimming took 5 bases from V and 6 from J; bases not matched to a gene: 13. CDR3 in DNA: TGTGCCAGCAGTCCCCCGGGGACAGTCCCAGGCGAGCAGTACTTC. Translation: CASSPPGTVPGEQYF.

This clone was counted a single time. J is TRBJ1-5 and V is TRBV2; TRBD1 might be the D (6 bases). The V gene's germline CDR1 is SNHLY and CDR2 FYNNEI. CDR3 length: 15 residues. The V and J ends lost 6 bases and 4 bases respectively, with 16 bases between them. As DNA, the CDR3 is TGTGCCAGCAGAGATAGGACAGCGCCTAATCAGCCCCAGCATTTT. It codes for CASRDRTAPNQPQHF.

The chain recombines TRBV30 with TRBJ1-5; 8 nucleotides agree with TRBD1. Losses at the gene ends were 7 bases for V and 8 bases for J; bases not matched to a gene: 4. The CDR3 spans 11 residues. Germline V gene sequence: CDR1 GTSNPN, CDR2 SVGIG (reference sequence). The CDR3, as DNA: TGTGCCTCGCAGGGGGCGAAGCCCCAGCATTTT. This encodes CASQGAKPQHF.

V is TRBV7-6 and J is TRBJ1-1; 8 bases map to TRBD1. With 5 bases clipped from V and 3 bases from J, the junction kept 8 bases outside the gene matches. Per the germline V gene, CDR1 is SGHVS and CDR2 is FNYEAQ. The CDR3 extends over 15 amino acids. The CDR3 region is CASSLRTGTDTEAFF. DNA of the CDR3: TGTGCCAGCAGCCTAAGGACAGGGACGGACACTGAAGCTTTCTTT.

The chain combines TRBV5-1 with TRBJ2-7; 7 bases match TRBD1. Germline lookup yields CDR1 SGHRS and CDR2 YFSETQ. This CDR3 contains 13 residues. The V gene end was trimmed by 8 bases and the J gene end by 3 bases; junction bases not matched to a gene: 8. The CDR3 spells CASSSGQNYEQYF. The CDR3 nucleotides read TGCGCCAGTTCGTCGGGACAGAACTACGAGCAGTACTTC.

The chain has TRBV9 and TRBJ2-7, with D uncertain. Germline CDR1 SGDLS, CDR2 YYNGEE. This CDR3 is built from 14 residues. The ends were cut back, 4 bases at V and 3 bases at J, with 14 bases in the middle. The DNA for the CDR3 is TGTGCCAGCAGCCTAGGGCCAAGAATCTACGAGCAGTACTTC. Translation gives CASSLGPRIYEQYF.